A single sample gave rise to the 27 T cell receptor beta chains below, sequenced in a study of shared clonotypes between healthy human individuals. The assay was immunoSEQ multiplex PCR, and TCRdb's table has in-frame clones only and misses some. The data contain about 1.1 million clones, 77% of them singletons. The sequenced sample was memory CD4+ T cells from PBMCs. Described subset: CD45RA-negative fraction. Every receptor here comes from a man aged 18 to 29 in good health. Some clones in this sample may be carry-over from other donors' samples.

The chain links TRBV4-3 to TRBJ1-1; 7 nucleotides align to TRBD1. Looked up from germline, CDR1 is LGHNA and CDR2 is YSLEER. V lost 0 bases, J lost 5 bases, and 3 bases stayed unmatched. There are 14 residues in the CDR3. The CDR3 nucleotides are TGCGCCAGCAGCCAAGACAGGGGGAGGACTGAAGCTTTCTTT. Translation gives CASSQDRGRTEAFF.

CDR3 amino acids: CASSPDRGLIEAFF. For the CDR3, the DNA is TGTGCCAGCAGTCCTGACAGGGGGCTGATTGAAGCTTTCTTT. The rearrangement uses TRBV27 and TRBJ1-1, with 10 bases matching TRBD1. V shed 5 bases and J 7 bases; nucleotides not matched to a gene: 7. CDR1 MNHEY and CDR2 SMNVEV come from the germline V gene (reference sequence). The CDR3 is made up of 14 amino acids.

The chain uses TRBV6-5 and TRBJ1-2; D is undetermined. Trimming stripped 6 bases from V and 4 bases from J, with 12 bases between. The length of the CDR3 is 13 residues. The germline V gene has CDR1 MNHEY and CDR2 SVGAGI. CDR3 protein: CASSIGRTYGYTF. The DNA for the CDR3 is TGTGCCAGCAGCATAGGACGGACCTATGGCTACACCTTC.

This chain joins TRBV9 and TRBJ2-3; TRBD2 matches 10 bases. Per germline, CDR1 SGDLS and CDR2 YYNGEE. The CDR3 contains 16 residues. Trimming cost V 0 bases and J 4 bases; bases outside gene matches: 5. In DNA form, the CDR3 reads TGTGCCAGCAGCGTAGGATCTAGCGGGAGTGCAGATACGCAGTATTTT. This codes for CASSVGSSGSADTQYF.

This chain joins TRBV2 and TRBJ1-4, with 12 bases lining up with TRBD1. V was pared by 6 bases and J by 4 bases, with 3 bases of the junction left unmatched. The length of the CDR3 is 15 residues. Germline V gene sequence: CDR1 SNHLY, CDR2 FYNNEI. In nucleotides, the CDR3 is TGTGCCAGCAGGGGGACAGGGGGCGTTAATGAAAAACTGTTTTTT. Its translation is CASRGTGGVNEKLFF. The variable domain in full, with the rest retrieved from reference TRBV2 and TRBJ1-4, is EPEVTQTPSHQVTQMGQEVILRCVPISNHLYFYWYRQILGQKVEFLVSFYNNEISEKSEIFDDQFSVERPDGSNFTLKIRSTKLEDSAMYFCASRGTGGVNEKLFFGSGTQLSVL.

The chain links TRBV19 to TRBJ1-5; D not certain. Looked up from germline, CDR1 is LNHDA and CDR2 is SQIVND (reference sequence). The CDR3 totals 13 residues. The ends were cut back, 1 base at V and 8 bases at J, with 9 bases in the middle. CDR3 coding DNA: TGTGCCAGTAGTATAGGGGGAGTTGAGCCCCAGCATTTT. Translated: CASSIGGVEPQHF. Full variable domain (remainder filled in from reference TRBV19 and TRBJ1-5): DGGITQSPKYLFRKEGQNVTLSCEQNLNHDAMYWYRQDPGQGLRLIYYSQIVNDFQKGDIAEGYSVSREKKESFPLTVTSAQKNPTAFYLCASSIGGVEPQHFGDGTRLSIL.

This chain uses TRBV6-5 with TRBJ2-1; unclear D gene. Per the germline V gene, CDR1 is MNHEY and CDR2 is SVGAGI. The CDR3 consists of 12 residues. Trimming cost V 10 bases and J 9 bases, with 16 bases left between them. The CDR3 spells CATGPWSREQFF. The DNA of the CDR3 is TGTGCCACAGGTCCCTGGTCCCGTGAGCAGTTCTTC.

The V gene is TRBV2, the J gene TRBJ2-4, with D perhaps TRBD2 (7 bases). Trimming pared 7 bases from V and 6 bases from J, leaving 19 bases between. Germline CDR1 reads SNHLY; CDR2 reads FYNNEI. The CDR3 is 15 residues long. The CDR3 sequence is CASKGGSGAGNIQYF. The CDR3 DNA is TGTGCCAGCAAAGGGGGGAGCGGGGCGGGAAACATTCAGTACTTC.

This chain joins TRBV18 and TRBJ1-1; D gene uncertain. This CDR3 is built from 13 residues. Germline V gene lookup returns CDR1 KGHSH and CDR2 LQKENI. Trimming removed 5 bases from V and 1 base from J, with 8 bases in between. CDR3 bases: TGTGCCAGCTCAAACACAGAGAACACTGAAGCTTTCTTT. Translation gives CASSNTENTEAFF.

The chain has TRBV6-1 and TRBJ1-1, with no clear D. The CDR3 is 14 amino acids. The ends were cut back, 10 bases at V and 4 bases at J, with 19 bases in the middle. From germline, CDR1 is MNHNS and CDR2 SASEGT. CDR3 DNA: TGTGCCACCTCTAGGAAAGATGATCGCACTGAAGCTTTCTTT. Translation gives CATSRKDDRTEAFF.

The genes are TRBV28 and TRBJ1-1; unclear D gene. With 2 bases removed from V and 8 bases from J, the gap between germline ends came to 18 bases. CDR3 size: 15 residues. Germline assignment: CDR1 MDHEN and CDR2 SYDVKM. CDR3 amino acids: CASSLPHYKSPEAFF. The CDR3 DNA follows: TGTGCCAGCAGTTTACCACATTACAAGTCTCCCGAAGCTTTCTTT.

This clone was seen a few times. The rearrangement uses TRBV28 and TRBJ1-2; 7 bases align to TRBD1. CDR1 is MDHEN, CDR2 SYDVKM, per germline. CDR3 length: 14 residues. J lost 7 bases, V lost 5 bases, and 10 bases had no gene match. The CDR3 loop reads CASSILQGQIGYTF. The CDR3 nucleotides read TGTGCCAGCAGTATCTTACAGGGGCAGATTGGCTACACCTTC.

V usage is TRBV2 and J usage is TRBJ2-3; TRBD2 agrees at 11 bases. The CDR3 is 16 residues long. Per germline, CDR1 SNHLY and CDR2 FYNNEI. V was clipped by 3 bases and J by 5 bases; unmatched bases: 7. The CDR3 DNA reads TGTGCCAGCAGTGATGTTAGCGGGGGGGCGGGAGATACGCAGTATTTT. This encodes CASSDVSGGAGDTQYF.

This chain links TRBV28 with TRBJ2-1, with 13 bases aligning to TRBD2. Germline CDR1 MDHEN, CDR2 SYDVKM. CDR3 length: 18 residues. V was pared by 8 bases and J by 2 bases, with 12 bases of the junction left unmatched. The chain's CDR3 is CASHRGLAGRRTYNEQFF. The CDR3 bases are TGTGCCAGCCACCGGGGACTAGCGGGACGTAGGACCTACAATGAGCAGTTCTTC.

The gene calls are TRBV5-1 and TRBJ2-7; TRBD2 aligns across 9 bases. CDR3 size: 16 residues. J was trimmed by 0 bases and V by 3 bases; bases with no gene match: 7. Germline assignment: CDR1 SGHRS and CDR2 YFSETQ. Written as DNA, the CDR3 is TGCGCCAGCAGCTCTACTAGCGGGTCCCGCTCCTACGAGCAGTACTTC. Protein sequence: CASSSTSGSRSYEQYF.

The rearrangement links TRBV28 to TRBJ2-7; 8 bases align to TRBD1. The V gene end was trimmed by 1 base and the J gene end by 3 bases; junction bases not matched to a gene: 17. This CDR3 region has 19 residues. Looked up from germline, CDR1 is MDHEN and CDR2 is SYDVKM. The CDR3 DNA reads TGTGCCAGCAGTTTATCCCAAGACTCCCAGGGGGCCCGGGGCTACGAGCAGTACTTC. Protein sequence: CASSLSQDSQGARGYEQYF.

In regard to this clone: Other DNA variants within this sample encode the same CDR3. J is TRBJ2-7 and V is TRBV18; D gene uncertain. The CDR3 covers 12 residues. Trimming removed 2 bases at V and 4 bases at J, with 6 bases between. CDR1 is KGHSH and CDR2 is LQKENI in the germline V gene. The CDR3 is CASSPSAYEQYF. The CDR3 DNA sequence: TGTGCCAGCTCACCAAGCGCTTACGAGCAGTACTTC. The full variable domain, its missing parts supplied by reference TRBV18 and TRBJ2-7, is NAGVMQNPRHLVRRRGQEARLRCSPMKGHSHVYWYRQLPEEGLKFMVYLQKENIIDESGMPKERFSAEFPKEGPSILRIQQVVRGDSAAYFCASSPSAYEQYFGPGTRLTVT.

Regarding this clone: Different DNA sequences within this sample yield the same CDR3. The V gene is TRBV10-1, the J gene TRBJ2-5; D call uncertain. The J call may be wrong; the DNA end is better matched by TRBJ2-7. Germline assignment: CDR1 WNHNN and CDR2 SYGVQD (reference sequence). The CDR3 is made up of 13 amino acids. The CDR3: CASSPGFSYEQYF. CDR3 in DNA: TGCGCCAGCAGCCCTGGATTCTCCTACGAGCAGTACTTC.

V and J are TRBV5-6 and TRBJ1-5; D call uncertain. V was cut by 4 bases and J by 2 bases, with 16 bases left in between. Germline CDR1 and CDR2: SGHDT and YYEEEE. This CDR3 contains 16 residues. The CDR3, as DNA: TGTGCCAGCAGCAGAAGTAGGGTAATCGGCAATCAGCCCCAGCATTTT. Its protein product is CASSRSRVIGNQPQHF.

The CDR3 is CASRPLAGGLRNEQYF. The CDR3, as DNA: TGTGCCAGCAGGCCATTAGCGGGAGGGCTTAGGAACGAGCAGTACTTC. The chain couples TRBV27 to TRBJ2-7; the match to TRBD2 covers 11 bases. V was pared by 6 bases and J by 5 bases, with 12 bases of the junction left unmatched. CDR3 length equals 16 residues. Germline CDR1 and CDR2: MNHEY and SMNVEV (reference sequence).

The genes are TRBV5-1 and TRBJ2-1, with 10 bases fitting TRBD1. Per the germline V gene, CDR1 is SGHRS and CDR2 is YFSETQ. Trimming at V came to 4 bases and at J to 15 bases, leaving 10 bases not matched to a gene. This CDR3 region has 13 residues. This CDR3 reads CASSPPGQGLRFF. The CDR3 DNA sequence: TGCGCCAGCAGCCCACCGGGACAGGGGCTTCGGTTCTTC.

The rearrangement joins TRBV28 to TRBJ2-5; D may match TRBD1 or TRBD2 (5 bases each). This CDR3 spans 14 amino acids. CDR1 MDHEN and CDR2 SYDVKM come from the germline V gene. V gave up 7 bases and J gave up 2 bases, with 14 bases separating them. The CDR3 reads CASKRRPGQETQYF. The CDR3 DNA reads TGTGCCAGCAAGAGGAGGCCAGGGCAAGAGACCCAGTACTTC.

The chain links TRBV7-2 to TRBJ2-1, with 11 bases aligning to TRBD1. Losses at the gene ends were 7 bases for V and 4 bases for J; bases not matched to a gene: 6. The CDR3 is 15 residues long. Germline lookup yields CDR1 SGHTA and CDR2 FQGNSA. The CDR3 nucleotides are TGTGCCAGCACCCGGGGACAGGGGGTGTACAATGAGCAGTTCTTC. It yields the protein CASTRGQGVYNEQFF.

J is TRBJ2-5 and V is TRBV13, with D unresolved. The germline V gene has CDR1 PRHDT and CDR2 FYEKMQ (reference sequence). Trimming left V 6 bases short and J 5 bases short, with 7 bases between. The CDR3 is 11 amino acids. CDR3 DNA sequence: TGTGCCAGCAGGGCCGGGGAGACCCAGTACTTC. Its protein product is CASRAGETQYF.

The V call is TRBV28, the J call TRBJ1-2; D is undetermined. Between the trimmed V and J ends, which lost 5 bases and 4 bases, there was a span of 14 bases. The CDR3 is made up of 14 amino acids. CDR1 and CDR2 from the germline V gene are MDHEN and SYDVKM. In DNA, the CDR3 is TGTGCCAGCAGTCCCACGACGAGTGGCTATGGCTACACCTTC. It translates to CASSPTTSGYGYTF.

A note on this clone: Other DNA sequences in this specimen translate into the identical CDR3. The chain joins TRBV28 to TRBJ1-2; D is undetermined. V dropped 5 bases and J dropped 5 bases, with 12 bases sitting between them. The CDR3 has 13 residues. The germline gives CDR1 MDHEN, CDR2 SYDVKM. This CDR3 is CASSPPGWYGYTF. The CDR3 DNA reads as TGTGCCAGCAGTCCCCCGGGGTGGTATGGCTACACCTTC.

This clone was recorded only once. The chain is built from TRBV6-1 and TRBJ2-7, with 7 positions matching TRBD1. Trimming removed 8 bases from V and 1 base from J; junction bases left unmatched: 8. Germline CDR1 reads MNHNS; CDR2 reads SASEGT. The CDR3 totals 14 residues. The DNA of the CDR3 is TGTGCCAGCGGCAGTCAGGGGGTTTCCTACGAGCAGTACTTC. Translated: CASGSQGVSYEQYF.